The 25 T cell receptor beta chains below all came from one sample that was sequenced in a study of T cell responses to AZD1222 COVID-19 vaccine. The table came from immunoSEQ multiplex PCR; TCRdb's copy has only in-frame clones and leaves some out. Here the sample spans roughly 150,000 clones, 85% to 95% being singletons. The sample was peripheral blood, taken on day 0 of AZD1222 vaccination. The origin of the receptors is an adult in good health.

The chain uses TRBV5-1 and TRBJ2-1, with TRBD2 matching over 9 bases. The ends lost 4 bases at V and 7 bases at J; junction bases unmatched: 9. Germline V gene sequence: CDR1 SGHRS, CDR2 YFSETQ. This CDR3 contains 15 residues. This CDR3 reads CASSILAGVRNEQFF. DNA for the CDR3: TGCGCCAGCAGCATATTAGCGGGGGTGCGTAATGAGCAGTTCTTC.

The CDR3 loop reads CASSPQAWDTEAFF. The DNA for the CDR3 is TGTGCCAGCAGCCCACAAGCGTGGGACACTGAAGCTTTCTTT. The genes are TRBV11-2 and TRBJ1-1; D gene unclear. The length of the CDR3 is 14 residues. With 5 bases removed from V and 3 bases from J, the gap between germline ends came to 13 bases. Looked up from germline, CDR1 is SGHAT and CDR2 is FQNNGV.

The genes are TRBV29-1 and TRBJ1-1, with 8 bases matching TRBD1. The CDR3 sequence is 12 residues long. V shed 5 bases, J shed 5 bases, and the junction held 4 bases outside the gene matches. CDR1 SQVTM and CDR2 ANQGSEA come from the germline V gene. CDR3 sequence reads: CSVYRGSTEAFF. The CDR3 region has the DNA TGCAGCGTTTACAGGGGGAGTACTGAAGCTTTCTTT.

This clone showed up just a few times. CDR3 sequence: CASTRQGGTYEQYF. CDR3 DNA sequence: TGTGCCAGCACCCGACAGGGGGGGACCTACGAGCAGTACTTC. The V call is TRBV28, the J call TRBJ2-7, with TRBD1 matching 9 bases. The CDR3 sequence is 14 residues long. Germline CDR1 is MDHEN and CDR2 is SYDVKM. V lost 7 bases, J lost 2 bases, and 6 bases stayed unmatched.

This chain joins TRBV5-1 and TRBJ2-3, with D unresolved. In germline, CDR1 is SGHRS, CDR2 YFSETQ. This CDR3 is 14 amino acids long. V dropped 0 bases and J dropped 2 bases, with 7 bases sitting between them. This CDR3 is CASSLVAYTDTQYF. The CDR3 coding sequence is TGCGCCAGCAGCTTGGTGGCTTACACAGATACGCAGTATTTT.

The chain uses TRBV2 and TRBJ2-4, with TRBD1 identical over 7 bases. In germline, CDR1 is SNHLY, CDR2 FYNNEI. The CDR3 spans 16 residues. V was pared by 6 bases and J by 0 bases, with 8 bases of the junction left unmatched. The CDR3 sequence is CASSSGQRLAKNIQYF. The CDR3 coding sequence is TGTGCCAGCAGCTCGGGACAGCGTCTAGCCAAAAACATTCAGTACTTC.

The rearrangement joins TRBV28 to TRBJ1-5; weak D call: TRBD1 (5 bases). The CDR3 has 15 residues. V lost 5 bases and J 0 bases, leaving 11 bases between the germline ends. Germline lookup yields CDR1 MDHEN and CDR2 SYDVKM. CDR3 amino acids: CASSLRTNSNQPQHF. For the CDR3, the DNA is TGTGCCAGCAGTCTTCGGACAAATAGCAATCAGCCCCAGCATTTT.

This chain uses TRBV2 with TRBJ1-2, with a tentative D call TRBD1 (5 bases). The germline gives CDR1 SNHLY, CDR2 FYNNEI. Trimming cost V 6 bases and J 2 bases, with 10 bases left between them. The CDR3 is 13 amino acids. CDR3 protein: CASSGGPNYGYTF. The CDR3, as DNA: TGTGCCAGCAGCGGGGGACCGAACTATGGCTACACCTTC.

The CDR3 DNA reads TGTGCCAGCAGCCTAGGGTCAATTCTCTATGGCTACACCTTC. It specifies CASSLGSILYGYTF. V gene TRBV9 combines with J gene TRBJ1-2; D ambiguous. Germline V gene data show CDR1 as SGDLS and CDR2 as YYNGEE. The CDR3 has 14 amino acids. V was pared by 4 bases and J by 4 bases, with 14 bases between.

This chain joins TRBV14 and TRBJ2-3, with 11 bases lining up with TRBD2. Looked up from germline, CDR1 is SGHDN and CDR2 is FVKESK. J was trimmed by 7 bases and V by 0 bases; bases with no gene match: 9. This CDR3 is 17 amino acids long. CDR3 residues: CASSQDWFPSGRYTQYF. The CDR3 DNA is TGTGCCAGCAGCCAAGACTGGTTCCCTAGCGGGAGGTATACGCAGTATTTT.

V usage is TRBV19 and J usage is TRBJ2-5; the match to TRBD1 covers 7 bases. J lost 5 bases, V lost 2 bases, and 11 bases had no gene match. Germline CDR1 LNHDA, CDR2 SQIVND (reference sequence). CDR3 size: 16 residues. The CDR3 region has the DNA TGTGCCAGTAGTATACGGGACAGCCAATTTGGGGAGACCCAGTACTTC. This encodes CASSIRDSQFGETQYF.

This sequence joins TRBV7-2 and TRBJ2-6; 8 bases align to TRBD1. The CDR3 covers 17 residues. Germline CDR1 and CDR2: SGHTA and FQGNSA. With 2 bases clipped from V and 0 bases from J, the junction kept 3 bases outside the gene matches. DNA of the CDR3: TGTGCCAGCAGCTTAAGACAGGGGTCCTCTGGGGCCAACGTCCTGACTTTC. The encoded protein is CASSLRQGSSGANVLTF.

J is TRBJ2-1 and V is TRBV4-1; D possibly corresponds to TRBD2 (6 bases). The V gene's germline CDR1 is MGHRA and CDR2 YSYEKL. The V end was cut by 1 base, the J end by 6 bases, with 13 bases between. The CDR3 is 15 amino acids. The CDR3 nucleotides read TGCGCCAGCAGCCAAGTGGAGGGCTTGGCCAATGAGCAGTTCTTC. Translating it yields CASSQVEGLANEQFF.

The V and J genes are TRBV6-2 or TRBV6-3 and TRBJ1-6, with TRBD1 matching over 10 bases. V lost 5 bases, J lost 10 bases, and 8 bases stayed unmatched. CDR3 length equals 15 residues. Germline lookup yields CDR1 MNHEY and CDR2 SVGEGT. This chain's CDR3 is CASSRGGTGDSPLHF. The DNA of the CDR3 is TGTGCCAGCAGTAGAGGGGGGACAGGGGACTCACCCCTCCACTTT.

The chain joins TRBV11-2 to TRBJ1-2; 7 nucleotides align to TRBD1. The junction had 12 bases not matched to a gene; V was cut back by 4 bases and J by 4 bases. CDR3 length: 16 residues. The V gene's germline CDR1 is SGHAT and CDR2 FQNNGV. CDR3: CASSSLLAGQSYGYTF. In DNA form, the CDR3 reads TGTGCCAGCAGCTCTCTACTTGCGGGACAGTCCTATGGCTACACCTTC.

The chain couples TRBV9 to TRBJ1-2, with a weak D call TRBD1 (6 bases). There are 14 residues in the CDR3. V was trimmed by 4 bases and J by 8 bases, leaving 18 bases between them. Germline values: CDR1 SGDLS, CDR2 YYNGEE. CDR3 in amino acids: CASSPLPGVFGYTF. Here the CDR3 DNA reads TGTGCCAGCAGCCCACTCCCAGGGGTATTCGGCTACACCTTC. Looking up the rest from reference TRBV9 and TRBJ1-2 gives the full variable domain: DSGVTQTPKHLITATGQRVTLRCSPRSGDLSVYWYQQSLDQGLQFLIQYYNGEERAKGNILERFSAQQFPDLHSELNLSSLELGDSALYFCASSPLPGVFGYTFGSGTRLTVV.

The J gene is TRBJ1-2, the V gene TRBV18, with TRBD1 matching 8 bases. Germline V CDR1 and CDR2: KGHSH, LQKENI. This CDR3 has 18 amino acids. Germline trimming cut 2 bases from V and 4 bases from J; bases unmatched to any gene: 15. CDR3 loop: CASSPEGDRLPSGYGYTF. The CDR3 nucleotides read TGTGCCAGCTCACCAGAGGGGGACAGGCTCCCCTCAGGCTATGGCTACACCTTC.

The chain links TRBV30 to TRBJ2-7; 9 bases map to TRBD2. Germline CDR1 reads GTSNPN; CDR2 reads SVGIG (reference sequence). The CDR3 length is 14 residues. The junction had 4 bases not matched to a gene; V was cut back by 0 bases and J by 4 bases. The CDR3 coding sequence is TGTGCCTGGAGTGTGGGGGGACTAGCATACGAGCAGTACTTC. Translation: CAWSVGGLAYEQYF.

The chain is built from TRBV3-1 (or the pseudogene TRBV3-2) and TRBJ1-5, with 10 bases aligning to TRBD1. Losses at the gene ends were 1 base for V and 6 bases for J; bases not matched to a gene: 3. CDR1 LGHDT and CDR2 YNNKEL come from the germline V gene (reference sequence). This CDR3 region has 15 residues. In nucleotides, the CDR3 is TGTGCCAGCAGCCAAGGGACAGGGGGAGGTCAGCCCCAGCATTTT. Translated, it gives CASSQGTGGGQPQHF.

This clone was seen a handful of times. The junction departs from the called germline gene at one end, perhaps through a read error. In DNA form, the CDR3 reads TGTGCCAGCAGCTGGCAGGAGTTGGGGCCCTTC. Translated: CASSWQELGPF. The chain combines TRBV7-9 with TRBJ1-2; D is perhaps TRBD1 (5 bases). Germline V gives CDR1 SEHNR, CDR2 FQNEAQ (reference sequence). CDR3 length: 11 amino acids.

The CDR3 loop reads CASIKLQGLNTEAFF. The CDR3, as DNA: TGTGCCAGCATTAAATTGCAGGGCCTGAACACTGAAGCTTTCTTT. This sequence joins TRBV6-5 and TRBJ1-1, with D possibly matching TRBD1 (5 bases). V was clipped by 7 bases and J by 0 bases, with 15 bases between them. Germline CDR1 and CDR2: MNHEY and SVGAGI. The CDR3 is 15 amino acids.

V usage is TRBV11-3 and J usage is TRBJ2-4; the match to TRBD1 covers 9 bases. V lost 10 bases to trimming and J lost 6 bases; unmatched junction nucleotides: 10. This CDR3 has 14 amino acids. CDR1 is SGHNT, CDR2 YENEEA, per germline. CDR3 DNA: TGTGCCAAGAAAGAACCGGGACAGGGAAACATTCAGTACTTC. This translates into CAKKEPGQGNIQYF.

This rearrangement joins TRBV7-3 to TRBJ2-1, with 10 bases aligning to TRBD2. The germline CDR1 and CDR2 sequences are SGHTA and FQGTGA. This CDR3 contains 16 residues. The junction had 5 bases not matched to a gene; V was cut back by 3 bases and J by 3 bases. The CDR3 is CASSFGTSALYNEQFF. The CDR3 region has the DNA TGTGCCAGCAGCTTTGGGACTAGCGCACTCTACAATGAGCAGTTCTTC.

The J gene is TRBJ1-1, the V gene TRBV27, with no clear D. Germline CDR1 MNHEY, CDR2 SMNVEV (reference sequence). The ends were cut back, 0 bases at V and 3 bases at J, with 5 bases in the middle. The CDR3 contains 13 residues. CDR3 nucleotide sequence: TGTGCCAGCAGTTTATCCCCGTACACTGAAGCTTTCTTT. Its protein is CASSLSPYTEAFF.

This clone is a singleton in its sample. V and J are TRBV12-3 or TRBV12-4 and TRBJ1-1; D ambiguous. The CDR3 sequence is 11 residues long. V gave up 5 bases and J gave up 8 bases, with 9 bases separating them. In DNA, the CDR3 is TGTGCCAGCAGTGCCGACGGAGAAGCTTTCTTT. It specifies CASSADGEAFF.